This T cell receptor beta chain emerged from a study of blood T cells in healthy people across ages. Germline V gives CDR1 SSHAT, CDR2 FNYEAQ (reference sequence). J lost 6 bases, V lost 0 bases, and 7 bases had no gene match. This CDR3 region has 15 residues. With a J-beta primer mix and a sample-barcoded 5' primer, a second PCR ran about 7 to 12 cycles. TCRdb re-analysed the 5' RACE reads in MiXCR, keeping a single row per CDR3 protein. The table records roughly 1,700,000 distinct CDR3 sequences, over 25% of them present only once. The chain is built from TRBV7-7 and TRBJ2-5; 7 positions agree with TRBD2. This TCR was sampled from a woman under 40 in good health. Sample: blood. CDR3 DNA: TGTGCCAGCAGCTTAGCGGGAGGGCCGGAGCAGACCCAGTACTTC. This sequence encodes CASSLAGGPEQTQYF.